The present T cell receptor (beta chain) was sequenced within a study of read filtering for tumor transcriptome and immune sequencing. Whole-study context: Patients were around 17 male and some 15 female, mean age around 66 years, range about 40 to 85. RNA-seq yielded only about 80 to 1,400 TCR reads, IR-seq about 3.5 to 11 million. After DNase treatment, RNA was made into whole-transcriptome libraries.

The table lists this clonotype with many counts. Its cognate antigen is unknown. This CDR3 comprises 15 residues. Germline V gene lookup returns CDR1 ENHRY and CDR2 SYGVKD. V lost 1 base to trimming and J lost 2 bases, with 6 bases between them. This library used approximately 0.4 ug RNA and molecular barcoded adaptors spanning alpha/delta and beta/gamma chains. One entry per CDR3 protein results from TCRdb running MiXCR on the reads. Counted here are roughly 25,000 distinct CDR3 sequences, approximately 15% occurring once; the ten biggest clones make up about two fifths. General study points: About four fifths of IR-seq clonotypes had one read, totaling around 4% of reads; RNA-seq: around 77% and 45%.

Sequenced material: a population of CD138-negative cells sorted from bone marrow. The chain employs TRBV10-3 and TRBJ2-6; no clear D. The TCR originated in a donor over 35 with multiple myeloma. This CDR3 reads CAISELGTGANVLTF. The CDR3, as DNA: TGTGCCATCAGTGAGTTAGGGACTGGGGCCAACGTCCTGACTTTC.